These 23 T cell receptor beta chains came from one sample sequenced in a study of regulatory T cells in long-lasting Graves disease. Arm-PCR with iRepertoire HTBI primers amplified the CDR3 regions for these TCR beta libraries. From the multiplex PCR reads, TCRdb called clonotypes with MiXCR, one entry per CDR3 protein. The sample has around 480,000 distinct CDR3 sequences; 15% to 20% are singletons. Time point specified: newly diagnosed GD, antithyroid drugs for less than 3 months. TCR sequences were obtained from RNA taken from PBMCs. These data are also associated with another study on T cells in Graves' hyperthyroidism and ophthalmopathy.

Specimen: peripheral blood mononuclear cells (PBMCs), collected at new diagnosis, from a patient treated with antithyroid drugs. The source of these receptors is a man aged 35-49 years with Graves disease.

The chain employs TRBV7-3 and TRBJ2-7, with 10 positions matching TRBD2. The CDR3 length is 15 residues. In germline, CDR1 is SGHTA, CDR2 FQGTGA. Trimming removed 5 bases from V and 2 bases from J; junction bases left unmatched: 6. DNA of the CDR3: TGTGCCAGCAGCAAAGCGGGAGGGCCGACCTACGAGCAGTACTTC. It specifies CASSKAGGPTYEQYF. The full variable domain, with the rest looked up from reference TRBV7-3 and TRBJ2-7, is GAGVSQTPSNKVTEKGKYVELRCDPISGHTALYWYRQSLGQGPEFLIYFQGTGAADDSGLPNDRFFAVRPEGSVSTLKIQRTERGDSAVYLCASSKAGGPTYEQYFGPGTRLTVT.

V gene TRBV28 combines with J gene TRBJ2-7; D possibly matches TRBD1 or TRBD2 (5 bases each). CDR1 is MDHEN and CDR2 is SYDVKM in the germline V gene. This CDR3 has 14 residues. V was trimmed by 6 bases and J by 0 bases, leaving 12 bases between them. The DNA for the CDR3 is TGTGCCAGCAGGGAGGACGGGGCCTCCTACGAGCAGTACTTC. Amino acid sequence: CASREDGASYEQYF.

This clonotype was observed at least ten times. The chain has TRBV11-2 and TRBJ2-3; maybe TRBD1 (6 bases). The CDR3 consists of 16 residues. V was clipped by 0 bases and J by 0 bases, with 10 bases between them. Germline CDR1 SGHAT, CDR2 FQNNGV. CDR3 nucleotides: TGTGCCAGCAGCTTAGACACCAGGGGAAGCACAGATACGCAGTATTTT. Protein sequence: CASSLDTRGSTDTQYF. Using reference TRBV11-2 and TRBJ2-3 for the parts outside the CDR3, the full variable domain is EAGVAQSPRYKIIEKRQSVAFWCNPISGHATLYWYQQILGQGPKLLIQFQNNGVVDDSQLPKDRFSAERLKGVDSTLKIQPAKLEDSAVYLCASSLDTRGSTDTQYFGPGTRLTVL.

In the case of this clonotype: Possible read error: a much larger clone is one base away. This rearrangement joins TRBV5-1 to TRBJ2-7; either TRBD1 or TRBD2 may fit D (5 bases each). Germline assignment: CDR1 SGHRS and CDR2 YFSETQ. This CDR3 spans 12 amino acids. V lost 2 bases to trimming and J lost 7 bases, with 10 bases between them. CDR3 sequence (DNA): TGCGCCAGCAGCTTTGAGGGGCATGAGCAGTACTTC. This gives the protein CASSFEGHEQYF. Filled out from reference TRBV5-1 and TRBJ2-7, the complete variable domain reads KAGVTQTPRYLIKTRGQQVTLSCSPISGHRSVSWYQQTPGQGLQFLFEYFSETQRNKGNFPGRFSGRQFSNSRSEMNVSTLELGDSALYLCASSFEGHEQYFGPGTRLTVT.

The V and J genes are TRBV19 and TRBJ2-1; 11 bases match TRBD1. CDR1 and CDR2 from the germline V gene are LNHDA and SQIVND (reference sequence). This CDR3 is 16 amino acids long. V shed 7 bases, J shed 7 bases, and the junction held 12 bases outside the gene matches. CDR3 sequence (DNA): TGTGCCAGTACCCCAGGAAGGGGACAGGGGGGGAATGAGCAGTTCTTC. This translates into CASTPGRGQGGNEQFF.

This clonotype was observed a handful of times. The CDR3 region has the DNA TGTGCTAGTGGTTTGGGTCTAGCCAAAAACATTCAGTACTTC. Protein sequence: CASGLGLAKNIQYF. V usage is TRBV12-5 and J usage is TRBJ2-4; D is undetermined. Germline-derived CDR1 and CDR2 are LGHNT and FRNRAP. This CDR3 is 14 amino acids long. V was shortened by 1 base and J by 0 bases, with 4 bases between the two germline ends.

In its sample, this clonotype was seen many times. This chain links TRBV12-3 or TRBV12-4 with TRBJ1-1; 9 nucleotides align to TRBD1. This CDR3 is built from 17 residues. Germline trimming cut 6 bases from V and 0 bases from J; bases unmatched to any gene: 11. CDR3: CASRAGTGRSMNTEAFF. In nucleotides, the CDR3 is TGTGCCAGCAGAGCCGGGACAGGGAGGTCCATGAACACTGAAGCTTTCTTT.

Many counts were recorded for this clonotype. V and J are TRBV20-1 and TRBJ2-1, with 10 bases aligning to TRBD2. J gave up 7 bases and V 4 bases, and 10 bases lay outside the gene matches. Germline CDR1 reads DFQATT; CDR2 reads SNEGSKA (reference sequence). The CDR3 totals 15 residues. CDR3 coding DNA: TGCAGTGCTACGACCGGGACTAGCGTCAAGAATGAGCAGTTCTTC. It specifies CSATTGTSVKNEQFF.

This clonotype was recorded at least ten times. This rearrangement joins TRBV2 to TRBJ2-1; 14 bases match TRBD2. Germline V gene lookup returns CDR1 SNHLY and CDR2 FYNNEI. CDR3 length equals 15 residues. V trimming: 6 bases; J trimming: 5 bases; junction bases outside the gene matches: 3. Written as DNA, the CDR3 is TGTGCCAGCAGACGACTAGCGGGAGGGGACAATGAGCAGTTCTTC. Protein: CASRRLAGGDNEQFF.

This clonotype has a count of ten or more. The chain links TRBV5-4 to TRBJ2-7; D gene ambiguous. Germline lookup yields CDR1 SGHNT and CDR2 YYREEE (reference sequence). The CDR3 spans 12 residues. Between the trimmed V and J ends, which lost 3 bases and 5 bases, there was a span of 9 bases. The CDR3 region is CASSSNRDEQYF. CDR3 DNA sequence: TGTGCCAGCAGCTCAAATCGGGACGAGCAGTACTTC. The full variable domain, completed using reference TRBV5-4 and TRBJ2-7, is ETGVTQSPTHLIKTRGQQVTLRCSSQSGHNTVSWYQQALGQGPQFIFQYYREEENGRGNFPPRFSGLQFPNYSSELNVNALELDDSALYLCASSSNRDEQYFGPGTRLTVT.

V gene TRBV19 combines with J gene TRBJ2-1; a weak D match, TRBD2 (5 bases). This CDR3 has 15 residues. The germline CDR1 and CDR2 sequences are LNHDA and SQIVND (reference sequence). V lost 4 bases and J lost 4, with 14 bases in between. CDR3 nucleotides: TGTGCCAGTAGTACGTACAACCGGGGTTACAATGAGCAGTTCTTC. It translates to CASSTYNRGYNEQFF.

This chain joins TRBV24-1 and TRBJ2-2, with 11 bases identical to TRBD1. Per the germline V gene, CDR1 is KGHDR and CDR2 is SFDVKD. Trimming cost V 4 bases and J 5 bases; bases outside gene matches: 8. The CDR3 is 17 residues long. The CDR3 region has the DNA TGTGCCACCAGTGACTCGGGACAGGGGGTAGATACCGGGGAGCTGTTTTTT. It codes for CATSDSGQGVDTGELFF.

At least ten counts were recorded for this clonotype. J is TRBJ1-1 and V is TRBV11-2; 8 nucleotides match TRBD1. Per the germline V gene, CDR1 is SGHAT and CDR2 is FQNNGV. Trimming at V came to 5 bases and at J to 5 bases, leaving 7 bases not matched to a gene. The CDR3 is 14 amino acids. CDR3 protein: CASSVTGDATEAFF. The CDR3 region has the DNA TGTGCCAGCAGCGTGACAGGGGATGCGACTGAAGCTTTCTTT.

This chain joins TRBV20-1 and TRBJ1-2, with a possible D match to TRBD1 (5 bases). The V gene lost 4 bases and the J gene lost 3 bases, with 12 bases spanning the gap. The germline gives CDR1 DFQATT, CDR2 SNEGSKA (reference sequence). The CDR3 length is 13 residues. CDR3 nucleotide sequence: TGCAGTGCTAACCGGGGACCCGACTATGGCTACACCTTC. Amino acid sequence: CSANRGPDYGYTF.

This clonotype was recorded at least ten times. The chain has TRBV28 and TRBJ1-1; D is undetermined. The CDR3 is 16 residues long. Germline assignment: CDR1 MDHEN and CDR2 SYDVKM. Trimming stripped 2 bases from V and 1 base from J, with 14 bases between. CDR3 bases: TGTGCCAGCAGTTTAATGTCCGGCAGATCGAACACTGAAGCTTTCTTT. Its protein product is CASSLMSGRSNTEAFF.

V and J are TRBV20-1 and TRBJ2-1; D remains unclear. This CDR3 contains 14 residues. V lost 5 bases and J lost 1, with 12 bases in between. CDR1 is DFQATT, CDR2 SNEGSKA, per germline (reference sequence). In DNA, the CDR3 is TGCAGTGCTCTCGACTCCTTTTCCTACAATGAGCAGTTCTTC. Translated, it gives CSALDSFSYNEQFF.

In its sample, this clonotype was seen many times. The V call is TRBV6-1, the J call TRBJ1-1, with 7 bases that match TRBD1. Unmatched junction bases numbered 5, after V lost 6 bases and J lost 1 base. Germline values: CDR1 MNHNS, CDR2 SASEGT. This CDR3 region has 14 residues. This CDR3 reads CASREGQQNTEAFF. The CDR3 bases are TGTGCCAGCAGAGAGGGACAGCAGAACACTGAAGCTTTCTTT.

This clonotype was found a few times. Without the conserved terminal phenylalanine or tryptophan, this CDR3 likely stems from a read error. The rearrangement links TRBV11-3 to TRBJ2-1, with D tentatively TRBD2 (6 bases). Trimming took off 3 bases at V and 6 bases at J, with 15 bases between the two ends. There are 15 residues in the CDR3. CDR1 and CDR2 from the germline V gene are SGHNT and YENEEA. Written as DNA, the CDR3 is TGTGCCAGCAGCTTCCCGCGGGCGGGGAGCAATGAGCAGTTCCTC. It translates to CASSFPRAGSNEQFL.

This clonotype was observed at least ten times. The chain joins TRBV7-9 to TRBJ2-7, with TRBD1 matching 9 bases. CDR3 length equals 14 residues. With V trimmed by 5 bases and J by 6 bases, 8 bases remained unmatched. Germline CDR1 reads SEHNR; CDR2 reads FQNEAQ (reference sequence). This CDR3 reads CASSTGTGLTEQYF. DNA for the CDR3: TGTGCCAGCAGCACCGGGACAGGGTTGACCGAGCAGTACTTC.

The chain's CDR3 is CASSLEGQLPGSPLHF. The CDR3 bases are TGTGCCAGCAGCTTAGAAGGACAGCTCCCGGGTTCACCCCTCCACTTT. V is TRBV7-9 and J is TRBJ1-6, with D possibly TRBD1 on 6 matching bases. Germline V gene sequence: CDR1 SEHNR, CDR2 FQNEAQ (reference sequence). CDR3 length: 16 amino acids. V lost 1 base and J 9 bases, leaving 16 bases between the germline ends. The full variable domain, completed using reference TRBV7-9 and TRBJ1-6, is DTGVSQNPRHKITKRGQNVTFRCDPISEHNRLYWYRQTLGQGPEFLTYFQNEAQLEKSRLLSDRFSAERPKGSFSTLEIQRTEQGDSAMYLCASSLEGQLPGSPLHFGNGTRLTVT.

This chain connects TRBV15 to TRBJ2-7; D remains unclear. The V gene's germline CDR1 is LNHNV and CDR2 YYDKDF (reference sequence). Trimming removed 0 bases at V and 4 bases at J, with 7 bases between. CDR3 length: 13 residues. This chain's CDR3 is CATSRDAGYEQYF. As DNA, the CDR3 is TGTGCCACCAGCAGAGATGCCGGGTACGAGCAGTACTTC. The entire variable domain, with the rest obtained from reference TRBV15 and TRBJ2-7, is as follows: DAMVIQNPRYQVTQFGKPVTLSCSQTLNHNVMYWYQQKSSQAPKLLFHYYDKDFNNEADTPDNFQSRRPNTSFCFLDIRSPGLGDTAMYLCATSRDAGYEQYFGPGTRLTVT.

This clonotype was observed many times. The CDR3 loop reads CASSPLKREVFSYNEQFF. The CDR3 region has the DNA TGCGCCAGCAGCCCCCTTAAGCGGGAGGTCTTTTCTTACAATGAGCAGTTCTTC. The chain is built from TRBV5-1 and TRBJ2-1; 9 nucleotides line up with TRBD2. With V trimmed by 4 bases and J by 4 bases, 15 bases remained unmatched. Germline assignment: CDR1 SGHRS and CDR2 YFSETQ. There are 18 residues in the CDR3.

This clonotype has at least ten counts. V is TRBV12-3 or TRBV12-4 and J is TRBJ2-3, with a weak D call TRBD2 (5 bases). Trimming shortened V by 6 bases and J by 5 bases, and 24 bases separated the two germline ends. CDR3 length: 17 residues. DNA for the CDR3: TGTGCCAGCAGAACCACCGTTAATGCACCCGCGGGAGATACGCAGTATTTT. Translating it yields CASRTTVNAPAGDTQYF.